These 18 T cell receptor beta chains came from one sample sequenced in a study of cytomegalovirus exposure and HLA in healthy donors. This PCR relied on a set of 60 Vbeta primers and 13 Jbeta primers. TCRdb's copy holds only in-frame clones and misses some; the assay was immunoSEQ multiplex PCR. In the table there are roughly 100,000 clones, over 70% of which are singletons. Sample: PBMCs. The receptors shown here come from a young man in good health and CMV-seropositive.

In the case of this clone: One end of the junction fails to match germline, which may point to a read error. The rearrangement uses TRBV18 and TRBJ1-3, with 8 bases identical to TRBD1. The CDR3 is 16 residues long. CDR1 is KGHSH and CDR2 is LQKENI in the germline V gene. CDR3 nucleotides: TGTGCCAGCTCACCAGGACAGGGAAGCTCTGGAAACGCCATATATTTT. Translation gives CASSPGQGSSGNAIYF. The full variable domain, in which reference TRBV18 and TRBJ1-3 provide the parts outside the CDR3, is NAGVMQNPRHLVRRRGQEARLRCSPMKGHSHVYWYRQLPEEGLKFMVYLQKENIIDESGMPKERFSAEFPKEGPSILRIQQVVRGDSAAYFCASSPGQGSSGNAIYFGEGSWLTVV.

The rearrangement uses TRBV6-5 and TRBJ1-5; 7 nucleotides match TRBD1. The J segment lost 11 bases and the V segment lost 5 bases, leaving 12 bases of the junction unmatched. Germline assignment: CDR1 MNHEY and CDR2 SVGAGI. The CDR3 contains 14 residues. This CDR3 is CASSPGQYFKAQHF. CDR3 in DNA: TGTGCCAGCAGTCCGGGACAGTATTTTAAGGCCCAGCATTTT.

The V call is TRBV18, the J call TRBJ2-7, with TRBD1 identical over 9 bases. The CDR3 sequence is 14 residues long. The V gene end was trimmed by 3 bases and the J gene end by 5 bases; junction bases not matched to a gene: 5. Germline loops: CDR1 KGHSH, CDR2 LQKENI. The DNA of the CDR3 is TGTGCCAGCTCACCGCGGACAGGGGTCAACGAGCAGTACTTC. This translates into CASSPRTGVNEQYF.

About this clone itself: At one end the junction does not follow the germline gene, possibly because of a read error. The J gene is TRBJ1-2, the V gene TRBV27; 9 positions match TRBD1. CDR1 is MNHEY, CDR2 SMNVEV, per germline (reference sequence). The CDR3 is 13 amino acids. In DNA form, the CDR3 reads TGTGCCAGCAGTTTAGGGACAGGGTCCACCTTGTACTTC. Translation: CASSLGTGSTLYF.

The V and J genes are TRBV7-9 and TRBJ2-1; D perhaps matches TRBD2 (5 bases). The CDR3 sequence is 13 residues long. Between the trimmed V and J ends, which lost 5 bases and 5 bases, there was a span of 10 bases. Germline loops: CDR1 SEHNR, CDR2 FQNEAQ (reference sequence). The CDR3, as DNA: TGTGCCAGCAGCGGAGGCCTCAACAATGAGCAGTTCTTC. Translated, it gives CASSGGLNNEQFF. Variable domain in full (rest from reference TRBV7-9 and TRBJ2-1): DTGVSQNPRHKITKRGQNVTFRCDPISEHNRLYWYRQTLGQGPEFLTYFQNEAQLEKSRLLSDRFSAERPKGSFSTLEIQRTEQGDSAMYLCASSGGLNNEQFFGPGTRLTVL.

This sequence joins TRBV27 and TRBJ2-3; a weak D match, TRBD1 (6 bases). V lost 5 bases and J 2 bases, leaving 14 bases between the germline ends. The CDR3 contains 15 residues. Germline CDR1 MNHEY, CDR2 SMNVEV (reference sequence). In nucleotides, the CDR3 is TGTGCCAGCAGTCCAACAGGGTACAACACAGATACGCAGTATTTT. Translating gives CASSPTGYNTDTQYF.

In the case of this clone: An end of the junction does not agree with germline; a read error may underlie this. This chain joins TRBV7-9 and TRBJ2-3; no clear D gene. CDR1 is SEHNR and CDR2 is FQNEAQ in the germline V gene (reference sequence). The CDR3 contains 12 residues. The CDR3 loop is CSSSPSVDTQYF. The CDR3 nucleotides read TGTTCCAGCAGCCCTTCAGTGGATACGCAGTATTTT. Supplemented by reference TRBV7-9 and TRBJ2-3, the full variable domain reads DTGVSQNPRHKITKRGQNVTFRCDPISEHNRLYWYRQTLGQGPEFLTYFQNEAQLEKSRLLSDRFSAERPKGSFSTLEIQRTEQGDSAMYLCSSSPSVDTQYFGPGTRLTVL.

The V call is TRBV7-9, the J call TRBJ1-2; the D is unclear. The V end was cut by 5 bases, the J end by 6 bases, with 16 bases between. The CDR3 is 14 amino acids. The germline V gene encodes CDR1 SEHNR and CDR2 FQNEAQ (reference sequence). In DNA, the CDR3 is TGTGCCAGCAGCCAGGAGGCCCAAAACAATGGCTACACCTTC. This encodes CASSQEAQNNGYTF. Variable domain in full (rest from reference TRBV7-9 and TRBJ1-2): DTGVSQNPRHKITKRGQNVTFRCDPISEHNRLYWYRQTLGQGPEFLTYFQNEAQLEKSRLLSDRFSAERPKGSFSTLEIQRTEQGDSAMYLCASSQEAQNNGYTFGSGTRLTVV.

This clone was seen more than once but under ten times. V gene TRBV5-1 combines with J gene TRBJ2-1, with TRBD1 matching 8 bases. Germline V gives CDR1 SGHRS, CDR2 YFSETQ. The CDR3 is made up of 14 amino acids. V trimming: 7 bases; J trimming: 8 bases; junction bases outside the gene matches: 11. In DNA form, the CDR3 reads TGCGCCAGCCAGACAGGGGTGGTAGTCGATGAGCAGTTCTTC. Its translation: CASQTGVVVDEQFF.

The chain employs TRBV28 and TRBJ2-1, with 12 positions matching TRBD2. The V and J ends lost 5 bases and 8 bases, in that order; junction bases with no gene match: 4. CDR1 MDHEN and CDR2 SYDVKM come from the germline V gene. The CDR3 length is 14 residues. CDR3 region: CASSLAGGRDEQFF. CDR3 DNA sequence: TGTGCCAGCAGTCTAGCGGGGGGGCGGGATGAGCAGTTCTTC.

The chain is built from TRBV29-1 and TRBJ2-4, with a tentative D call TRBD1 (6 bases). The CDR3 contains 14 residues. Germline V lookup: CDR1 SQVTM, CDR2 ANQGSEA. The V end lost 4 bases, the J end lost 3 bases, and 13 bases lay between the germline ends. The CDR3 sequence is CSVAKGQNKNIQYF. The DNA of the CDR3 is TGCAGCGTTGCCAAAGGACAGAACAAAAACATTCAGTACTTC.

The chain links TRBV7-2 to TRBJ1-2; unclear D gene. The V end lost 1 base, the J end lost 10 bases, and 16 bases lay between the germline ends. CDR3 length: 14 amino acids. Looked up from germline, CDR1 is SGHTA and CDR2 is FQGNSA. The DNA for the CDR3 is TGTGCCAGCAGCTTAGTATGGGCTCAATCGGACTACACCTTC. Translating it yields CASSLVWAQSDYTF.

This clone showed up just a few times. A read error is the likely source, as a far larger clone sits one nucleotide away. The chain employs TRBV15 and TRBJ1-2; TRBD1 aligns across 7 bases. Germline CDR1 LNHNV, CDR2 YYDKDF (reference sequence). This CDR3 contains 16 residues. The J segment lost 4 bases and the V segment lost 3 bases, leaving 11 bases of the junction unmatched. CDR3 nucleotides: TGTGCCACCAGCAGCGTTGGGGACAGCGCCTTCTATGGCTACACCTTC. It encodes CATSSVGDSAFYGYTF.

V is TRBV5-1 and J is TRBJ1-5; D is unresolved. This CDR3 contains 14 residues. Germline CDR1 and CDR2: SGHRS and YFSETQ. V gave up 0 bases and J gave up 6 bases, with 10 bases separating them. CDR3 region: CASSLGKSSQPQHF. CDR3 nucleotides: TGCGCCAGCAGCTTGGGAAAGAGTAGTCAGCCCCAGCATTTT.

The chain links TRBV10-1 to TRBJ1-1, with D tentatively TRBD1 (5 bases). The CDR3 runs 12 residues. The germline V gene has CDR1 WNHNN and CDR2 SYGVQD (reference sequence). With 0 bases removed from V and 8 bases from J, the gap between germline ends came to 7 bases. In nucleotides, the CDR3 is TGCGCCAGCAGTGAGTCGGGGGGAGAAGCTTTCTTT. Translation gives CASSESGGEAFF.

The V and J genes are TRBV19 and TRBJ2-1; 7 nucleotides match TRBD1. Losses at the gene ends were 6 bases for V and 7 bases for J; bases not matched to a gene: 15. The CDR3 contains 16 residues. Germline CDR1 is LNHDA and CDR2 is SQIVND (reference sequence). CDR3 protein: CASSPAEGGEINEQFF. The CDR3 DNA reads TGTGCCAGTAGCCCAGCGGAAGGGGGCGAGATAAATGAGCAGTTCTTC.

The CDR3 region is CASSSLLRAGGANEQFF. The DNA of the CDR3 is TGTGCCAGCAGCTCCCTCTTACGAGCGGGGGGGGCCAATGAGCAGTTCTTC. This chain uses TRBV13 with TRBJ2-1, with 10 positions matching TRBD2. Germline V gene data show CDR1 as PRHDT and CDR2 as FYEKMQ (reference sequence). The CDR3 extends over 17 amino acids. With 4 bases clipped from V and 6 bases from J, the junction kept 12 bases outside the gene matches. Full variable domain (missing parts from reference TRBV13 and TRBJ2-1): AAGVIQSPRHLIKEKRETATLKCYPIPRHDTVYWYQQGPGQDPQFLISFYEKMQSDKGSIPDRFSAQQFSDYHSELNMSSLELGDSALYFCASSSLLRAGGANEQFFGPGTRLTVL.

The CDR3: CASSFPQGANGYTF. The CDR3, as DNA: TGTGCCAGCAGCTTTCCCCAGGGGGCGAATGGCTACACCTTC. The chain couples TRBV5-4 to TRBJ1-2; 8 bases are shared with TRBD1. The germline CDR1 and CDR2 sequences are SGHNT and YYREEE (reference sequence). The junction had 6 bases not matched to a gene; V was cut back by 2 bases and J by 6 bases. The CDR3 spans 14 residues.